What follows describes a single T cell receptor (beta chain). The data belong to a study of control samples from healthy donors and cancer patients. The data were produced by immunoSEQ multiplex PCR, yet TCRdb's version contains in-frame clones alone and is incomplete. The sample has more than 85,000 clones, 75% to 90% seen once. The receptor was derived from a woman aged 50 to 60 in good health. The specimen sequenced was blood.

The CDR3 sequence: CASSLGGTSNTEAFF. CDR3 nucleotide sequence: TGTGCCAGCAGCTTAGGTGGGACATCGAACACTGAAGCTTTCTTT. The V and J genes are TRBV11-3 and TRBJ1-1; D is possibly TRBD1 (6 bases). V lost 1 base and J 1 base, leaving 10 bases between the germline ends. CDR3 length equals 15 residues. Germline V gene data show CDR1 as SGHNT and CDR2 as YENEEA.